The TCR beta chain described here comes from a study of T cells after posttransplantation cyclophosphamide. Whole-study results and caveats: Tissue-infiltrating T cells from skin or gut overlapped little with blood T cells. Recipient CMV seropositivity and CMV reactivation strongly tracked TRB clonality.

This clone has at least ten counts. The antigen remains unidentified. The CDR3 length is 14 residues. The V end was cut by 0 bases, the J end by 3 bases, with 8 bases between. Germline CDR1 reads MNHEY; CDR2 reads SVGAGI. Treatment was busulfan-fludarabine conditioning, a marrow graft, and cyclophosphamide on days +3 and +4. TCRdb's copy holds only in-frame clones and misses some; the assay was immunoSEQ multiplex PCR. Recorded here are several thousand clones, none singletons. The sequencing here drew on PBMCs, taken after allogeneic stem cell transplant with posttransplant cyclophosphamide. The chain uses TRBV6-5 and TRBJ1-1; no firm D call. This receptor was obtained from a female patient aged 45-60 years who received an allogeneic stem cell transplant from a related donor, was CMV-positive, and had no GVHD. Some T cells may possibly be graft donor cells. The CDR3 DNA reads as TGTGCCAGCAGTTACTCTGAGGGCGACACTGAAGCTTTCTTT. This codes for CASSYSEGDTEAFF.